The entry below describes one T cell receptor (beta chain). No antigen is known for it. This sample was included in a study of T cells after yellow fever vaccination. As for the study in general: With SMART-Seq v4 Ultra Low Input, the fractions containing low cell numbers were prepared. Notes on the study in general: The CD4 and CD8 compartments had a small share of their clonotypes in common.

The ends lost 2 bases at V and 4 bases at J; junction bases unmatched: 7. This CDR3 spans 15 amino acids. Per the germline V gene, CDR1 is KGHSH and CDR2 is LQKENI. MiXCR, applied by TCRdb to the 5' RACE reads, yields one record per CDR3 protein. In the table there are roughly 180,000 distinct CDR3 sequences, approximately 6% of which are singletons. The rearrangement uses TRBV18 and TRBJ1-2, with 7 bases aligning to TRBD1. This TCR was sampled from a man younger than 35 who received the YFV17D yellow fever vaccine. The sequenced sample was CD4+ T cells sorted from PBMCs, obtained on the day of the first yellow fever vaccination. The CDR3 region has the DNA TGTGCCAGCTCACCAAGGGAGGGGGCGAGCTATGGCTACACCTTC. As protein: CASSPREGASYGYTF. The full variable domain, with the rest looked up from reference TRBV18 and TRBJ1-2, is NAGVMQNPRHLVRRRGQEARLRCSPMKGHSHVYWYRQLPEEGLKFMVYLQKENIIDESGMPKERFSAEFPKEGPSILRIQQVVRGDSAAYFCASSPREGASYGYTFGSGTRLTVV.